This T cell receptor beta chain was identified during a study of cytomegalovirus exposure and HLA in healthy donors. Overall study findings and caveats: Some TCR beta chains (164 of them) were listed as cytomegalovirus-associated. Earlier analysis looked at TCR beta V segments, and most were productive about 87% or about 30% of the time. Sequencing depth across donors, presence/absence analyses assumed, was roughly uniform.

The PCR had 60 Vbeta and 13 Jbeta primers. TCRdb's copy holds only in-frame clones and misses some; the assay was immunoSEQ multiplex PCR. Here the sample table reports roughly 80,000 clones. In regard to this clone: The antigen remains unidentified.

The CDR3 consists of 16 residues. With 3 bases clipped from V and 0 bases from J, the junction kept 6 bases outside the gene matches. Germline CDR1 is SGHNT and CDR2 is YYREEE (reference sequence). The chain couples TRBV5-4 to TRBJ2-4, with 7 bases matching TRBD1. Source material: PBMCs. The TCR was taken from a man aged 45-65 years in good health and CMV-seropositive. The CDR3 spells CASSSGDSLAKNIQYF. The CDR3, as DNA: TGTGCCAGCAGCTCAGGGGACAGCCTAGCCAAAAACATTCAGTACTTC.